This TCR beta chain was recorded in a study of blood T cell repertoires in COVID-19 (TCRdb year 2020). For the wider study: The collaborator samples originated in the United States, Italy and Spain and spanned the acute and convalescent phases of COVID-19. The material from the prospective study consisted of cDNA or gDNA derived from T cells, B-cell-depleted T cells, or PBMCs. Deeply sampled blood TCRbeta repertoires from subjects exposed to, actively infected with, or recovered from COVID-19 were included in the dataset. A freely available public database, intended as a resource for researchers studying the immune response to SARS-CoV-2, is where the repertoires were released. The samples were drawn from the first 160 participants of the ongoing ImmuneRACE study and from some 1,300 subjects provided by 6 global collaborators. A de-identified subject ID, COVID-19 status, age in years and sex were almost always included in the sample metadata. HLA class I and class II types, where available, came from metadata supplied by the sample provider rather than from assay-based typing. Summary of the overall study and its limitations: Clinical and demographic metadata were provided uncurated, with the amount varying by source and participant.

Whole blood was collected in K2EDTA tubes by collaborating institutions according to the institutions' own protocols. For TCRbeta analysis, collaborators shipped samples in one of three forms: frozen whole blood, isolated PBMCs, or DNA extracted from either of those sample types. With regard to this clone: The antigen this receptor binds is unknown. No much larger clonotype is one base removed from it; base qualities were not supplied.

Taken from the germline V gene, the CDR1 and CDR2 loops are MNHEY and SVGAGI. The V end gives up 6 bases and the J end 3 bases, leaving 6 bases in the junction not matched to a gene. Taken from cysteine to phenylalanine, the CDR3 has 14 residues. Only the CDR3 part of the read is kept: 42 bases, read in frame from the first base. The immunoSEQ Assay, a bias-controlled multiplex PCR, was used to amplify TCRbeta CDR3 regions from genomic DNA. On the study's bioinformatics: The number of nucleated cells in each sample was estimated by amplification of reference gene primers within the assay. To quantify the absolute abundance of each unique TCRbeta CDR3 rearrangement, sequence reads were collapsed and filtered. For each sample, productive Simpson clonality was calculated as the square root of Simpson's diversity index over productive rearrangements. The clones in this table, taken by TCRdb from immuneACCESS, are in-frame only. Not every clone is retained; where verified, under half of the shortfall comes from an unresolved V gene, and the cause of the rest is unknown. D and trimming were read from the DNA, whereas the V and J calls and clone size are those reported in that table. The sample has approximately 210,000 clones on record, 80% to 85% of them singletons. The ten largest clonotypes hold 4.5% to 5.5% of the sample.

This sequence was found in a human donor in a cohort sampled during active COVID-19. The V and J genes are TRBV6-5 and TRBJ2-7, with 9 bases matching TRBD2. Sequencing was carried out using peripheral blood. The nucleotides are TGTGCCAGCAGGTTTGCGGGAGGGAACTACGAGCAGTACTTC. It is translated as CASRFAGGNYEQYF.